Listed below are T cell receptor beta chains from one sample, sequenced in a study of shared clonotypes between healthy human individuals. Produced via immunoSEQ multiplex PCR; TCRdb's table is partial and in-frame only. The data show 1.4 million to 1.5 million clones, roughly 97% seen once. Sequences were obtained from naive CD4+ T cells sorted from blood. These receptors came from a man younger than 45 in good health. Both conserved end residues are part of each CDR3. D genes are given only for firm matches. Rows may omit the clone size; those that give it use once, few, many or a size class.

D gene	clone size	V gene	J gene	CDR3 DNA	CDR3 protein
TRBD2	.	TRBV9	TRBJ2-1	TGTGCCAGCAGCGTAGACTGGGCTAGCGGGAGCTCCTACAATGAGCAGTTCTTC	CASSVDWASGSSYNEQFF
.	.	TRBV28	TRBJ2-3	TGTGCCAGCACCTCAGCTGATACGCAGTATTTT	CASTSADTQYF
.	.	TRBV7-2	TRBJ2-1	TGTGCCAGCAGCGCCCCTTCAGGGAGGGGGGCCTTCTCCTACAATGAGCAGTTCTTC	CASSAPSGRGAFSYNEQFF
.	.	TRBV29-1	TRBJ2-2	TGCAGCGTTGGGGGAGGTGGGGAGCTGTTTTTT	CSVGGGGELFF
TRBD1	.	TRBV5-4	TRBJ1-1	TGTGCCAGCAGCTTGGCGGGACAGGGGGCCGGTGAAGCTTTCTTT	CASSLAGQGAGEAFF
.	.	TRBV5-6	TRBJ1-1	TGTGCCAGCAGCTTCCGACGGGCGACTGAAGCTTTCTTT	CASSFRRATEAFF
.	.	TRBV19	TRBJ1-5	TGTGCCAGTAGTATCTGGGACAATCAGCCCCAGCATTTT	CASSIWDNQPQHF
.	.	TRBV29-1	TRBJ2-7	TGCAGCGTTGAAGATCGAGGGACCTCCTACGAGCAGTACTTC	CSVEDRGTSYEQYF
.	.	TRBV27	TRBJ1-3	TGTGCCAGCAGTTTCCGGGGGACTGGAAACACCATATATTTT	CASSFRGTGNTIYF
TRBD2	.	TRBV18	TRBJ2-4	TGTGCCAGCTCGCCCACTAGCGTAGTAAACATTCAGTACTTC	CASSPTSVVNIQYF
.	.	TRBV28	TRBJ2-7	TGTGCCAGCAGTCTACAGGGTTACTACGAGCAGTACTTC	CASSLQGYYEQYF
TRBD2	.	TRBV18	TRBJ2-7	TGTGCCAGCTCGCCAGCGGGAAACCCCTACGAGCAGTACTTC	CASSPAGNPYEQYF
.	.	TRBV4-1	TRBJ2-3	TGCGCCAGCAGCGTCGAGGGGATGAACCTCGTCACAGATACGCAGTATTTT	CASSVEGMNLVTDTQYF
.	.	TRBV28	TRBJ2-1	TGTGCCAGCAGTTTATGGGTGAGCTCCTACAATGAGCAGTTCTTC	CASSLWVSSYNEQFF
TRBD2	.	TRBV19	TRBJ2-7	TGTGCCAGTAGTATTGGGACTAGCGGCTACGAGCAGTACTTC	CASSIGTSGYEQYF
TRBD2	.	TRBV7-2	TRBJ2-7	TGTGCCAGCAGCTTAAAAGCGCTAGCGGGAGCTCCTGGGACCTACGAGCAGTACTTC	CASSLKALAGAPGTYEQYF
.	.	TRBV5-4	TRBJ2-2	TGTGCCAGCAGCGAGGTTTTTAGCGGGAACACCGGGGAGCTGTTTTTT	CASSEVFSGNTGELFF
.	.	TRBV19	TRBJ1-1	TGTGCCAGTAGTATCCCCGGTTCCAGCACTGAAGCTTTCTTT	CASSIPGSSTEAFF
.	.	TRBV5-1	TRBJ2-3	TGCGCCAGCAGTTACAGGGCCGATACGCAGTATTTT	CASSYRADTQYF
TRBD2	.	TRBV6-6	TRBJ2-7	TGTGCCAGCAGTTACCCCGAGCGGGAGGTGTCCTACGAGCAGTACTTC	CASSYPEREVSYEQYF
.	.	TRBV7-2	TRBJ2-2	TGTGCCAGCAACCATCCCACCGGGGAGCTGTTTTTT	CASNHPTGELFF
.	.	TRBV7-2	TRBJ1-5	TGTGCCAGCAGCTTTCACAGCAATCAGCCCCAGCATTTT	CASSFHSNQPQHF
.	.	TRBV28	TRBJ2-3	TGTGCCAGCAGTTACTCGACGGATACGCAGTATTTT	CASSYSTDTQYF
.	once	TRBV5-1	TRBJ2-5	TGCGCCAGCAGCTTGGCCGCTAGTGAAGAGACCCAGTACTTC	CASSLAASEETQYF
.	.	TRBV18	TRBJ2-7	TGTGCCAGCTCACCATCTGAGACACTTAAATACGAGCAGTACTTC	CASSPSETLKYEQYF
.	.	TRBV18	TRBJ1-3	TGTGCCAGCTCAACCACAGGGTCGGCGAACACCATATATTTT	CASSTTGSANTIYF
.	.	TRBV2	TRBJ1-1	TGTGCCAGCAGTAAGGTCGCTGAGGGGACTGAAGCTTTCTTT	CASSKVAEGTEAFF
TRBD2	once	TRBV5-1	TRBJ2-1	TGCGCCAGCAGCTTGGCTGCGGGAGAGGGATCCTCCTACAATGAGCAGTTCTTC	CASSLAAGEGSSYNEQFF
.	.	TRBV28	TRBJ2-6	TGTGCCAGCAGTTTATTCTCTGGGGCCAACGTCCTGACTTTC	CASSLFSGANVLTF
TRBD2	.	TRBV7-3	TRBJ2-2	TGTGCCAGCAGTTTTGGACTAGCGGGACTCGGGGAGCTGTTTTTT	CASSFGLAGLGELFF
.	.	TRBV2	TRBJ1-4	TGTGCCAGCCGCGGGGGGTTACCGTCCTTTGCAACTAATGAAAAACTGTTTTTT	CASRGGLPSFATNEKLFF
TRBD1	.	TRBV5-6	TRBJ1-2	TGTGCCAGCAGCCCCCGGACAGGGTCTAACTATGGCTACACCTTC	CASSPRTGSNYGYTF
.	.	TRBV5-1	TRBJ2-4	TGCGCCAGCAGCTTATCAGGAGGGAAAAACATTCAGTACTTC	CASSLSGGKNIQYF
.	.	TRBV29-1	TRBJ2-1	TGCAGCGTTTTGCCCTGGAGCGGAGAGCAGTTCTTC	CSVLPWSGEQFF
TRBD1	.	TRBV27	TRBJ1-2	TGTGCCAGCAGTATCGCAGGGAGGGGGCCTTTAAGGAGTGGCTACACCTTC	CASSIAGRGPLRSGYTF
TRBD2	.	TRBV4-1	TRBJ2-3	TGCGCCAGCAGCCAAGAGGGGCCTAGCGGTAGCACAGATACGCAGTATTTT	CASSQEGPSGSTDTQYF
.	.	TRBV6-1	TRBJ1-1	TGTGCCAGCAGGGCCGTTGTGGGCACTGAAGCTTTCTTT	CASRAVVGTEAFF
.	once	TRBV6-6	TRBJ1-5	TGTGCCAGCATAGGGCACTCAAATCAGCCCCAGCATTTT	CASIGHSNQPQHF
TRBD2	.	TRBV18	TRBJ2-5	TGTGCCAGCTCCCCCGGGACTAGCGAGACCCAGTACTTC	CASSPGTSETQYF
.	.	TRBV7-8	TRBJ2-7	TGTGCCAGCAGCCCCTCTTACGAGCAGTACTTC	CASSPSYEQYF
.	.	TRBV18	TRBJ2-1	TGTGCCAGCTCACCAATAGGGAATGGTTACAATGAGCAGTTCTTC	CASSPIGNGYNEQFF
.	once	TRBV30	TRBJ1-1	TGTGCCTGGACCCCCTTGACTGAAGCTTTCTTT	CAWTPLTEAFF
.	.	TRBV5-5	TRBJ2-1	TGTGCCAGCAGCTTGGTCGGTGGGAATGAGCAGTTCTTC	CASSLVGGNEQFF
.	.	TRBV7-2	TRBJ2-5	TGTGCCAGCAGCTTAGGTGGCCGGGTCCCAGAGACCCAGTACTTC	CASSLGGRVPETQYF
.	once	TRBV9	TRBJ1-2	TGTGCCAGCAGCGTAGGAGCCCTGGTAGAGCAAAATATTCGTGATGGCTACACCTTC	CASSVGALVEQNIRDGYTF
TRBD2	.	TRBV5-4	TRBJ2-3	TGTGCCAGCAGCTTCCCGGGAGGGCCAAGAGATACGCAGTATTTT	CASSFPGGPRDTQYF
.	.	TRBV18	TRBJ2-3	TGTGCCAGCTCACCTTTAAGGACCAGGGTTATCACAGATACGCAGTATTTT	CASSPLRTRVITDTQYF
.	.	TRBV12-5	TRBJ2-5	TGTGCTAGTGGGCCGCTCCGGGACCTTCGTTCATCCCAAGAGACCCAGTACTTC	CASGPLRDLRSSQETQYF
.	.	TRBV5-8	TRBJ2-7	TGTGCCAGCAGCTTGGTATCGGGCACGCGGGGCTACGAGCAGTACTTC	CASSLVSGTRGYEQYF
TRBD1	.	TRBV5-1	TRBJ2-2	TGCGCCAGCAGCTTGGAAGGGGGCGCGAACACCGGGGAGCTGTTTTTT	CASSLEGGANTGELFF
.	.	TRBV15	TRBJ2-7	TGTGCCACCACATACACAAAGGGTGGGGAGCAGTACTTC	CATTYTKGGEQYF
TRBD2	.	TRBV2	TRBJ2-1	TGTGCCAGCAGAACTAGCGGGAGGCCTTCCCGCTACAATGAGCAGTTCTTC	CASRTSGRPSRYNEQFF
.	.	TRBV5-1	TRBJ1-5	TGCGCCAGCAGCCCCCTCGGACAGAACAATCAGCCCCAGCATTTT	CASSPLGQNNQPQHF
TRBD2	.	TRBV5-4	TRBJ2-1	TGTGCCAGCAGCTTGGCGAGCGGGGGTTACAATGAGCAGTTCTTC	CASSLASGGYNEQFF
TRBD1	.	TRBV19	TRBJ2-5	TGTGCCAGTAGTAAGGGGACAGGGTTTTCAGAGACCCAGTACTTC	CASSKGTGFSETQYF
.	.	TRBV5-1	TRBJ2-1	TGCGCCAGCAGCTTTAGTGGCGGGGTCTCCTACAATGAGCAGTTCTTC	CASSFSGGVSYNEQFF
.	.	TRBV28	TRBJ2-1	TGTGCCAGCAGCAACGGACCCTACAATGAGCAGTTCTTC	CASSNGPYNEQFF
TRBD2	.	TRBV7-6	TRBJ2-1	TGTGCCAGCAGCTTAGGTGTAGCGGGAGGGTCAGATGAGCAGTTCTTC	CASSLGVAGGSDEQFF
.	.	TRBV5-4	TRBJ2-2	TGTGCCAGCACCCACCCAACAGAAAACACCGGGGAGCTGTTTTTT	CASTHPTENTGELFF
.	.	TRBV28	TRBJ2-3	TGTGCCAGCAGTTTAGGTAGCTCTAGCACAGATACGCAGTATTTT	CASSLGSSSTDTQYF